This TCR beta chain was captured by sequencing in a study of blood T cell repertoires in COVID-19. Germline V gene data show CDR1 as LNHDA and CDR2 as SQIVND (reference sequence). With 5 bases clipped from V and 8 bases from J, the junction kept 10 bases outside the gene matches. The CDR3 has 15 amino acids. Using immunoSEQ multiplex PCR, the repertoire was profiled, and TCRdb retains in-frame clones only, with some absent. Seen here are roughly 110,000 clones, less than 80% observed once, and the top ten hold 6% to 6.5%. The sample was peripheral blood. The chain combines TRBV19 with TRBJ1-4, with 8 bases that match TRBD1. The receptor's source is a man older than 75 with COVID-19, enrolled during active disease. CDR3 coding DNA: TGTGCCAGTAGTTTCGACAGGGGCGGAAGAGAAAAACTGTTTTTT. Translation: CASSFDRGGREKLFF. Full variable domain (rest looked up from reference TRBV19 and TRBJ1-4): DGGITQSPKYLFRKEGQNVTLSCEQNLNHDAMYWYRQDPGQGLRLIYYSQIVNDFQKGDIAEGYSVSREKKESFPLTVTSAQKNPTAFYLCASSFDRGGREKLFFGSGTQLSVL.